These 27 T cell receptor beta chains were all obtained from the same sample, sequenced in a study of T cells in localized non-small cell lung cancer. TCRdb's copy holds only in-frame clones and misses some; the assay was immunoSEQ multiplex PCR. The sample yields around 25,000 clones, roughly nine tenths seen once. The sample consisted of peripheral blood, taken before any cancer treatment. The receptor set was obtained from a man aged 35 to 69 with stage III squamous cell lung carcinoma.

The chain joins TRBV5-8 to TRBJ2-1; 9 positions agree with TRBD2. The length of the CDR3 is 16 residues. V shed 0 bases, J shed 7 bases, and the junction held 8 bases outside the gene matches. Germline V gives CDR1 SGHTS, CDR2 YDEGEE. The chain's CDR3 is CASSLGGRADGNEQFF. As DNA, the CDR3 is TGTGCCAGCAGCTTGGGCGGGAGGGCCGACGGAAATGAGCAGTTCTTC.

The CDR3 nucleotides read TGTGCCAGCAGCGTAGAAGGCAGGGCGGGGTACGAGCAGTACTTC. Translating it yields CASSVEGRAGYEQYF. The chain is built from TRBV9 and TRBJ2-7; D may be TRBD2 (6 bases). The CDR3 sequence is 15 residues long. Trimming took off 0 bases at V and 4 bases at J, with 14 bases between the two ends. Germline CDR1 and CDR2: SGDLS and YYNGEE.

V usage is TRBV14 and J usage is TRBJ2-7, with TRBD2 as a possible D gene (5 bases). CDR1 SGHDN and CDR2 FVKESK come from the germline V gene. The V end was cut by 5 bases, the J end by 0 bases, with 14 bases between. CDR3 length: 15 amino acids. CDR3 residues: CASSIRERSSYEQYF. CDR3 sequence (DNA): TGTGCCAGCAGCATCCGGGAAAGGAGCTCCTACGAGCAGTACTTC.

The chain links TRBV28 to TRBJ1-2; TRBD1 agrees at 10 bases. This CDR3 has 16 amino acids. Unmatched junction bases numbered 12, after V lost 7 bases and J lost 4 bases. Germline V gene data show CDR1 as MDHEN and CDR2 as SYDVKM. For the CDR3, the DNA is TGTGCCAGCACCCAAGGGGGGACAGGGGTCGTCTATGGCTACACCTTC. It yields the protein CASTQGGTGVVYGYTF.

This clone was seen just once. The V call is TRBV10-3, the J call TRBJ2-7, with 7 bases lining up with TRBD1. V lost 7 bases, J lost 1 base, and 4 bases stayed unmatched. This CDR3 is 13 amino acids long. The germline V gene encodes CDR1 ENHRY and CDR2 SYGVKD. DNA of the CDR3: TGTGCCATCAAAGGACAGGAGTCCTACGAGCAGTACTTC. Translating gives CAIKGQESYEQYF.

This chain joins TRBV28 and TRBJ1-1; possible D gene TRBD1, 6 bases. The V gene lost 6 bases and the J gene lost 5 bases, with 10 bases spanning the gap. The CDR3 runs 12 residues. Germline V gene sequence: CDR1 MDHEN, CDR2 SYDVKM. The CDR3 region is CASSLTGTEAFF. The DNA of the CDR3 is TGTGCCAGCAGCCTTACAGGGACTGAAGCTTTCTTT. Filled out from reference TRBV28 and TRBJ1-1, the complete variable domain reads DVKVTQSSRYLVKRTGEKVFLECVQDMDHENMFWYRQDPGLGLRLIYFSYDVKMKEKGDIPEGYSVSREKKERFSLILESASTNQTSMYLCASSLTGTEAFFGQGTRLTVV.

For the CDR3, the DNA is TGTGCCAGCTCCCCGAGAGGGGGGACCGGGGAGCTGTTTTTT. Translation: CASSPRGGTGELFF. J is TRBJ2-2 and V is TRBV18, with D tentatively TRBD1 or TRBD2 (6 bases each). CDR1 is KGHSH and CDR2 is LQKENI in the germline V gene. This CDR3 spans 14 amino acids. Trimming took off 6 bases at V and 5 bases at J, with 13 bases between the two ends.

The V call is TRBV28, the J call TRBJ2-1; D possibly matches TRBD1 or TRBD2 (6 bases each). The CDR3 totals 14 residues. V was shortened by 3 bases and J by 7 bases, with 13 bases between the two germline ends. Germline V gene data show CDR1 as MDHEN and CDR2 as SYDVKM. The CDR3 bases are TGTGCCAGCAGTTTGTCTCTAGGGGGGAATGAGCAGTTCTTC. Residues: CASSLSLGGNEQFF.

A single count supports this clone. This rearrangement joins TRBV15 to TRBJ2-1; 7 nucleotides align to TRBD2. After removal of 3 bases from V and 5 bases from J, the junction contained 10 bases not matched to a gene. CDR3 length: 16 amino acids. CDR1 LNHNV and CDR2 YYDKDF come from the germline V gene (reference sequence). The CDR3: CATSREHGLADNEQFF. In nucleotides, the CDR3 is TGTGCCACCAGCAGGGAACACGGGCTAGCGGACAATGAGCAGTTCTTC.

This clone was seen only once. The CDR3 DNA sequence: TGTGCCAGCAGCCAACCACTAAGCGGAAGCCCCCTCTACAATGAGCAGTTCTTC. It codes for CASSQPLSGSPLYNEQFF. The chain links TRBV11-1 to TRBJ2-1; D possibly corresponds to TRBD2 (5 bases). Germline-derived CDR1 and CDR2 are SGHAT and FQDESV (reference sequence). Trimming took 5 bases from V and 3 from J, leaving 23 bases between them. This CDR3 has 18 residues. The variable domain in full, completed from reference TRBV11-1 and TRBJ2-1, reads EAEVAQSPRYKITEKSQAVAFWCDPISGHATLYWYRQILGQGPELLVQFQDESVVDDSQLPKDRFSAERLKGVDSTLKIQPAELGDSAMYLCASSQPLSGSPLYNEQFFGPGTRLTVL.

The J gene is TRBJ1-5, the V gene TRBV19; tentative D call: TRBD1 (5 bases). The germline V and J ends were trimmed by 0 bases and 4 bases, with 13 bases remaining between them. Germline CDR1 is LNHDA and CDR2 is SQIVND (reference sequence). This CDR3 region has 16 residues. The CDR3 loop is CASSIERTISNQPQHF. The CDR3 DNA sequence: TGTGCCAGTAGTATAGAAAGGACAATCTCGAATCAGCCCCAGCATTTT.

This chain uses TRBV7-3 with TRBJ2-7; 8 positions match TRBD2. Germline-derived CDR1 and CDR2 are SGHTA and FQGTGA. The CDR3 covers 14 residues. V gave up 5 bases and J gave up 2 bases; unmatched junction bases: 5. CDR3 region: CASSNTGGTYEQYF. DNA for the CDR3: TGTGCCAGCAGCAACACGGGAGGGACCTACGAGCAGTACTTC.

The rearrangement uses TRBV11-2 and TRBJ1-5; 7 positions agree with TRBD1. CDR1 is SGHAT, CDR2 FQNNGV, per germline. J lost 4 bases, V lost 5 bases, and 5 bases had no gene match. The CDR3 extends over 14 amino acids. CDR3 residues: CASSRTGGNQPQHF. The CDR3 nucleotides read TGTGCCAGCAGCCGGACAGGAGGGAATCAGCCCCAGCATTTT.

The rearrangement links TRBV27 to TRBJ2-7; 7 bases fit TRBD2. V lost 4 bases and J lost 2; bases outside the gene matches: 5. Germline values: CDR1 MNHEY, CDR2 SMNVEV (reference sequence). This CDR3 is 14 amino acids long. The CDR3: CASSSLAKPYEQYF. The DNA of the CDR3 is TGTGCCAGCAGTTCACTAGCGAAGCCCTACGAGCAGTACTTC.

The CDR3 DNA reads TGTGCCAGCAGTGAGGGGTTCTACTCTGGAAACACCATATATTTT. Amino acid sequence: CASSEGFYSGNTIYF. The J gene is TRBJ1-3, the V gene TRBV6-1; D is ambiguous. Deletions cut 3 bases from V and 0 bases from J, with 9 bases between. The CDR3 extends over 15 amino acids. Germline V gives CDR1 MNHNS, CDR2 SASEGT.

The chain uses TRBV5-1 and TRBJ1-1; no definite D call. Germline CDR1 SGHRS, CDR2 YFSETQ. Trimming stripped 0 bases from V and 2 bases from J, with 8 bases between. The length of the CDR3 is 14 residues. The CDR3 loop reads CASSLVTPNTEAFF. The CDR3 nucleotides are TGCGCCAGCAGCTTGGTGACTCCTAACACTGAAGCTTTCTTT.

The rearrangement uses TRBV5-5 and TRBJ2-5; D uncertain. From germline, CDR1 is SGHKS and CDR2 YYEKEE (reference sequence). Trimming removed 2 bases at V and 5 bases at J, with 4 bases between. The CDR3 sequence is 11 residues long. CDR3 residues: CASSFVETQYF. The CDR3 DNA reads TGTGCCAGCAGCTTCGTGGAGACCCAGTACTTC.

The chain carries TRBV10-3 and TRBJ2-3; 11 bases are a match to TRBD1. CDR3 length equals 15 residues. V trimming: 6 bases; J trimming: 1 base; junction bases outside the gene matches: 3. Germline V gene sequence: CDR1 ENHRY, CDR2 SYGVKD. CDR3 DNA sequence: TGTGCCATCAGCGGACAGGGGGCGGGCACAGATACGCAGTATTTT. This sequence encodes CAISGQGAGTDTQYF.

The gene calls are TRBV4-1 and TRBJ2-3; D is uncertain. Trimming took off 0 bases at V and 0 bases at J, with 10 bases between the two ends. This CDR3 contains 16 residues. Per germline, CDR1 MGHRA and CDR2 YSYEKL. The DNA of the CDR3 is TGCGCCAGCAGCCAAGACCTCGCCATAAGCACAGATACGCAGTATTTT. Protein product: CASSQDLAISTDTQYF.

The chain uses TRBV30 and TRBJ1-1; a weak D match, TRBD1 (6 bases). CDR1 is GTSNPN and CDR2 is SVGIG in the germline V gene (reference sequence). This CDR3 spans 14 amino acids. V lost 0 bases and J 2 bases, leaving 10 bases between the germline ends. CDR3 in DNA: TGTGCCTGGAGTGTAGGGGGACATAACACTGAAGCTTTCTTT. Its protein is CAWSVGGHNTEAFF.

The V call is TRBV5-4, the J call TRBJ1-1; D remains ambiguous. The germline CDR1 and CDR2 sequences are SGHNT and YYREEE (reference sequence). Trimming shortened V by 1 base and J by 4 bases, and 14 bases separated the two germline ends. The CDR3 is 15 residues long. The CDR3 region has the DNA TGTGCCAGCAGCTTGACAGCCCGGGAAGGCACTGAAGCTTTCTTT. Protein sequence: CASSLTAREGTEAFF.

The J gene is TRBJ2-2, the V gene TRBV7-2, with TRBD1 matching 8 bases. V was clipped by 6 bases and J by 7 bases; unmatched bases: 7. In germline, CDR1 is SGHTA, CDR2 FQGNSA. CDR3 length: 14 residues. The CDR3 DNA is TGTGCCAGCAGGAGGGACAGGACTGGCGGGGAGCTGTTTTTT. Amino acid sequence: CASRRDRTGGELFF. The full variable domain, completed using reference TRBV7-2 and TRBJ2-2, is GAGVSQSPSNKVTEKGKDVELRCDPISGHTALYWYRQSLGQGLEFLIYFQGNSAPDKSGLPSDRFSAERTGGSVSTLTIQRTQQEDSAVYLCASRRDRTGGELFFGEGSRLTVL.

The rearrangement uses TRBV7-2 and TRBJ1-5, with 9 bases aligning to TRBD1. Unmatched junction bases numbered 6, after V lost 5 bases and J lost 4 bases. CDR1 is SGHTA, CDR2 FQGNSA, per germline. The CDR3 consists of 15 residues. In DNA form, the CDR3 reads TGTGCCAGCAGCCGATACAGGGGGCTGAATCAGCCCCAGCATTTT. This sequence encodes CASSRYRGLNQPQHF.

This clone was seen just once. This rearrangement joins TRBV5-4 to TRBJ2-5; TRBD1 is a possible D gene (6 bases). This CDR3 comprises 15 residues. Trimming removed 4 bases at V and 2 bases at J, with 15 bases between. Germline-derived CDR1 and CDR2 are SGHNT and YYREEE (reference sequence). The CDR3: CASSQGGHSQETQYF. The CDR3 DNA sequence: TGTGCCAGCAGCCAAGGGGGACACTCACAAGAGACCCAGTACTTC.

The rearrangement links TRBV28 to TRBJ1-5; 7 nucleotides agree with TRBD1. The CDR3 runs 14 residues. Trimming at V came to 2 bases and at J to 5 bases, leaving 3 bases not matched to a gene. Germline V gene lookup returns CDR1 MDHEN and CDR2 SYDVKM. The DNA of the CDR3 is TGTGCCAGCAGTTTAACAGGGGTTCATCAGCCCCAGCATTTT. Translated: CASSLTGVHQPQHF.

The chain has TRBV15 and TRBJ1-1; D unclear. Germline V gene data show CDR1 as LNHNV and CDR2 as YYDKDF (reference sequence). The CDR3 runs 15 residues. Trimming shortened V by 0 bases and J by 4 bases, and 12 bases separated the two germline ends. CDR3 coding DNA: TGTGCCACCAGCAGAGATCTTGTGGGGTTCACTGAAGCTTTCTTT. Encoded protein: CATSRDLVGFTEAFF.

The V call is TRBV28, the J call TRBJ1-5, with 8 bases that match TRBD1. In germline, CDR1 is MDHEN, CDR2 SYDVKM. V lost 7 bases, J lost 5 bases, and 10 bases stayed unmatched. The CDR3 length is 15 residues. The chain's CDR3 is CASTLPGRGHQPQHF. CDR3 sequence (DNA): TGTGCCAGCACCCTCCCGGGCAGGGGGCATCAGCCCCAGCATTTT. The variable domain in full, with the rest retrieved from reference TRBV28 and TRBJ1-5, is DVKVTQSSRYLVKRTGEKVFLECVQDMDHENMFWYRQDPGLGLRLIYFSYDVKMKEKGDIPEGYSVSREKKERFSLILESASTNQTSMYLCASTLPGRGHQPQHFGDGTRLSIL.